This T cell receptor (beta chain) was identified during a study of blood T cells in healthy people across ages. A J-beta primer mix and a sample-barcoded 5' primer were used in a second PCR of roughly 6 to 11 cycles. A template-switch adaptor that had 12 random nucleotides put a tag on each cDNA molecule. TCRdb fed the 5' RACE reads into MiXCR, producing one record per CDR3 protein. Counted here are about 1,600,000 distinct CDR3 sequences, approximately 38% occurring once; the ten biggest clones make up roughly 7.7%. Notes on this clonotype: Its antigen is currently unknown.

Healthy Caucasian individuals from Russia aged about 6 to 100 were enrolled as donors. The CDR3 covers 18 residues. Trimming at V came to 0 bases and at J to 6 bases, leaving 10 bases not matched to a gene. Looked up from germline, CDR1 is DFQATT and CDR2 is SNEGSKA (reference sequence). General study points: Possibly, changes in expanded clonotypes were confounded because donor CMV status was unknown. Higher diversity and more naive CD4+ cells were features of long-lived donors, compared to aged donors.

The sequence was collected from a woman aged 18-29 years in good health. This sequence joins TRBV20-1 and TRBJ2-1; TRBD2 agrees at 14 bases. The specimen was blood. CDR3 nucleotides: TGCAGTGCTAGAGATTATTTTCGGACTAGCGGGGGGTTCAATGAGCAGTTCTTC. This sequence encodes CSARDYFRTSGGFNEQFF.